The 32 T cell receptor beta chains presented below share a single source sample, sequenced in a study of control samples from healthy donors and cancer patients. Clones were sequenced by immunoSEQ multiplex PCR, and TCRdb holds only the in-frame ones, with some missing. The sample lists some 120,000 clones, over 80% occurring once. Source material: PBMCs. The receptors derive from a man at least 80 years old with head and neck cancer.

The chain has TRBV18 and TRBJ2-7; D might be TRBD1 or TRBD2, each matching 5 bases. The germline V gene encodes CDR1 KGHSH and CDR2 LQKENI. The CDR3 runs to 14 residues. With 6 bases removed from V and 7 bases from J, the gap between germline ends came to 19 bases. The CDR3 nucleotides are TGTGCCAGCTCCCCGGGGACCGGGACGTTGGAGCAGTACTTC. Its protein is CASSPGTGTLEQYF. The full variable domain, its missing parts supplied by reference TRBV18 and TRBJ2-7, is NAGVMQNPRHLVRRRGQEARLRCSPMKGHSHVYWYRQLPEEGLKFMVYLQKENIIDESGMPKERFSAEFPKEGPSILRIQQVVRGDSAAYFCASSPGTGTLEQYFGPGTRLTVT.

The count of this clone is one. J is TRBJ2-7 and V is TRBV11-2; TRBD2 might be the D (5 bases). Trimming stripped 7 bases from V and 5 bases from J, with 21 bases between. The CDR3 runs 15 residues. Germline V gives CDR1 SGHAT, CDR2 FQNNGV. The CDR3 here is CASTYFKGGRDEQYF. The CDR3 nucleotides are TGTGCCAGCACTTATTTTAAGGGCGGGCGGGACGAGCAGTACTTC.

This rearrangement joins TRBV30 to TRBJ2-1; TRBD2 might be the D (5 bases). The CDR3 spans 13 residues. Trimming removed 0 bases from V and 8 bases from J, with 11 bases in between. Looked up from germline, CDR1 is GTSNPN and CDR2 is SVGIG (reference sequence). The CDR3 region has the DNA TGTGCCTGGAGTGTAAACCTAGCTTATGAGCAGTTCTTC. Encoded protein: CAWSVNLAYEQFF.

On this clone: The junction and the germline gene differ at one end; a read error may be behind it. Here the CDR3 reads CASSIDGRGVLF. CDR3 DNA sequence: TGTGCCAGTAGTATAGATGGCAGGGGGGTCCTCTTT. The V call is TRBV19, the J call TRBJ1-1, with 7 positions matching TRBD1. The CDR3 extends over 12 amino acids. Germline CDR1 reads LNHDA; CDR2 reads SQIVND (reference sequence).

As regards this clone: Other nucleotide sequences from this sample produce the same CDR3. The CDR3 here is CAWSVRGNTGELFF. CDR3 nucleotide sequence: TGTGCCTGGAGTGTACGAGGGAACACCGGGGAGCTGTTTTTT. The rearrangement uses TRBV30 and TRBJ2-2; the D is unclear. This CDR3 region has 14 residues. V was pared by 0 bases and J by 1 base, with 6 bases between. Germline V gene data show CDR1 as GTSNPN and CDR2 as SVGIG (reference sequence).

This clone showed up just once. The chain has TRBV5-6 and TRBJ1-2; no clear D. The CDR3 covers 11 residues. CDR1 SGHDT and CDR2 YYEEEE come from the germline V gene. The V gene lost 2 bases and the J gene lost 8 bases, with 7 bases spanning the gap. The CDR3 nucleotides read TGTGCCAGCAGCTTTGCGATGGGCTACACCTTC. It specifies CASSFAMGYTF. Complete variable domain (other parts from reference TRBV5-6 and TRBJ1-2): DAGVTQSPTHLIKTRGQQVTLRCSPKSGHDTVSWYQQALGQGPQFIFQYYEEEERQRGNFPDRFSGHQFPNYSSELNVNALLLGDSALYLCASSFAMGYTFGSGTRLTVV.

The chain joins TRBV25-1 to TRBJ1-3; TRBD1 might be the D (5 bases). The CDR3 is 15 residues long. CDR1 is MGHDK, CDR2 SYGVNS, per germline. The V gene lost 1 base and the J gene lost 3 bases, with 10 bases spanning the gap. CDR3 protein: CASSELAGLGNTIYF. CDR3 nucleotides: TGTGCCAGCAGTGAATTGGCAGGGCTTGGAAACACCATATATTTT.

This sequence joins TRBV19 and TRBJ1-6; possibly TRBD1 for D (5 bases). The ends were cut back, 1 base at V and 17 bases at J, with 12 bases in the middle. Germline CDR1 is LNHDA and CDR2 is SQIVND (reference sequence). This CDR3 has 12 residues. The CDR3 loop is CASSIGQRKFHF. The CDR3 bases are TGTGCCAGTAGTATAGGACAGAGAAAATTCCACTTT.

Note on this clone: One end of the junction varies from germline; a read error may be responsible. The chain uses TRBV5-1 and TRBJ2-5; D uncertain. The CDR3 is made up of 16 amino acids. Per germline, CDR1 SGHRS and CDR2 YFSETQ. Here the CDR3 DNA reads TGCGCCAGCAGCTTGGCCGGACCGGCAGTCCCAGAGACCCAGCACTTC. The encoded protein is CASSLAGPAVPETQHF.

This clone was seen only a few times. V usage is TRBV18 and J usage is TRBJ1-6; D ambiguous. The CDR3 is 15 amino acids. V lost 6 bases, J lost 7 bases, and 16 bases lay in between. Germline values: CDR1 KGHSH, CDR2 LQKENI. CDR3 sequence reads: CASSYDLRSNSPLHF. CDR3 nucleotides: TGTGCCAGCTCCTATGATCTCCGATCAAATTCACCCCTCCACTTT.

The CDR3 sequence: CASSSLRVRNTDTQYF. CDR3 DNA sequence: TGTGCCAGCAGTTCTCTCCGGGTCAGAAACACAGATACGCAGTATTTT. The gene calls are TRBV27 and TRBJ2-3; D ambiguous. Germline CDR1 reads MNHEY; CDR2 reads SMNVEV (reference sequence). This CDR3 region has 16 residues. V dropped 4 bases and J dropped 2 bases, with 16 bases sitting between them.

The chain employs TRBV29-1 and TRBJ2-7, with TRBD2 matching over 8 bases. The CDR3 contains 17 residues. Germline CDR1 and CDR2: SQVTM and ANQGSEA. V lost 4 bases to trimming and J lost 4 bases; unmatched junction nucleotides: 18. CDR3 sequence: CSVGGASGGPYQYEQYF. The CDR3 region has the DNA TGCAGCGTTGGAGGGGCGTCGGGAGGGCCTTACCAGTACGAGCAGTACTTC.

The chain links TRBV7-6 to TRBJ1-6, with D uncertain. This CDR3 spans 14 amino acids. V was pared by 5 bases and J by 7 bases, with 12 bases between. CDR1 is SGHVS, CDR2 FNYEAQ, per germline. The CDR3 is CASSREDENSPLHF. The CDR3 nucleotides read TGTGCCAGCAGCCGAGAGGACGAAAATTCACCCCTCCACTTT.

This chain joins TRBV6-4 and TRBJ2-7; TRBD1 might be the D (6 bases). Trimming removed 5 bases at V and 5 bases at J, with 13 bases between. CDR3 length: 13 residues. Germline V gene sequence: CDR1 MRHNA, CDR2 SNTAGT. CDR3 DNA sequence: TGTGCCAGCAGTCCAGGGGTTGGCCACGAGCAGTACTTC. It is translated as CASSPGVGHEQYF.

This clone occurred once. The CDR3 nucleotides read TGTGCCAGCAGCCTGACAGGGGGTCCCGGAGAGCAGTTCTTC. Protein: CASSLTGGPGEQFF. This chain connects TRBV3-1 (or the pseudogene TRBV3-2) to TRBJ2-1, with 9 bases that match TRBD1. After removal of 4 bases from V and 10 bases from J, the junction contained 8 bases not matched to a gene. Germline loops: CDR1 LGHDT, CDR2 YNNKEL (reference sequence). The CDR3 loop spans 14 amino acids.

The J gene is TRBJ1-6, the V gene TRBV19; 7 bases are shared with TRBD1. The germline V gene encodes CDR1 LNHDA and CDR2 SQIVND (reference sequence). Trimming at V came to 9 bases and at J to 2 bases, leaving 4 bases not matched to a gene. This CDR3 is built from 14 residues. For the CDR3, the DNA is TGTGCCAGCCGGGGACAGCCCTATAATTCACCCCTCCACTTT. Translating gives CASRGQPYNSPLHF. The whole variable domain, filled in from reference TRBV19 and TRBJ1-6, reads DGGITQSPKYLFRKEGQNVTLSCEQNLNHDAMYWYRQDPGQGLRLIYYSQIVNDFQKGDIAEGYSVSREKKESFPLTVTSAQKNPTAFYLCASRGQPYNSPLHFGNGTRLTVT.

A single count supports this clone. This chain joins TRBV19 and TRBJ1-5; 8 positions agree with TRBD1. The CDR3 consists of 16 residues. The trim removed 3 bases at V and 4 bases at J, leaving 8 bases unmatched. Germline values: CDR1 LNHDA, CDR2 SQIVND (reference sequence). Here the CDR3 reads CASSIQGTGANQPQHF. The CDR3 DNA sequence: TGTGCCAGTAGTATTCAGGGGACAGGAGCTAATCAGCCCCAGCATTTT.

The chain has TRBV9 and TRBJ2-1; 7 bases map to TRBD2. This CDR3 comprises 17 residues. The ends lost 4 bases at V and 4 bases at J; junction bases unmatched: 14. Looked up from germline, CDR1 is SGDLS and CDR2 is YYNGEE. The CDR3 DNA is TGTGCCAGCAGCCCTCACCCGGGAGGCAAGGGGTACAATGAGCAGTTCTTC. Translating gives CASSPHPGGKGYNEQFF.

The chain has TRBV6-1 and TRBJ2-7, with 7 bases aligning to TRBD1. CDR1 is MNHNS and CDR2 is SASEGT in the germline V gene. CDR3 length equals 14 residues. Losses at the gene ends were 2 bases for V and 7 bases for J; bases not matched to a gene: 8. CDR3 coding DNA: TGTGCCAGCAGTGAACCACACAGGGGTTATGAGCAGTACTTC. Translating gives CASSEPHRGYEQYF.

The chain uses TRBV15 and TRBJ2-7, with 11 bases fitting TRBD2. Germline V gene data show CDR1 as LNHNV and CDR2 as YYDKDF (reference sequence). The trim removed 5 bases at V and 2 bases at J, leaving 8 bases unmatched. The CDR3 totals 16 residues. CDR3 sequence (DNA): TGTGCCACCAGCCCAAGACTAGCGGGGAACCCCTACGAGCAGTACTTC. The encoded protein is CATSPRLAGNPYEQYF.

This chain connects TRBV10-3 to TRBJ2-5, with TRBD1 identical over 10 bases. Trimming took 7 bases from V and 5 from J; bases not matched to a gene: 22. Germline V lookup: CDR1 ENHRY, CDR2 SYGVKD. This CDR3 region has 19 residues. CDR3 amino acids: CAITDERVPRDRGEETQYF. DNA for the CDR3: TGTGCCATCACGGATGAAAGGGTCCCCCGGGACAGGGGTGAGGAGACCCAGTACTTC.

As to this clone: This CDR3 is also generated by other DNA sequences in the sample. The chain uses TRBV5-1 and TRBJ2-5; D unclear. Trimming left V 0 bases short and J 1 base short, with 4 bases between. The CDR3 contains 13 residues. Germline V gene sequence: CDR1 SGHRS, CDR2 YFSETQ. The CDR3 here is CASSLGSQETQYF. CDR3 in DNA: TGCGCCAGCAGCTTGGGCAGCCAAGAGACCCAGTACTTC.

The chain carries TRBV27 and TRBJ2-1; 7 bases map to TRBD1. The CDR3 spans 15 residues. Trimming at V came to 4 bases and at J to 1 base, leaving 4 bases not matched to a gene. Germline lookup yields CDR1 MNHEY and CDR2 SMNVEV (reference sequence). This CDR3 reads CASSSRQGSYNEQFF. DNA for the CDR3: TGTGCCAGCAGTTCCAGACAGGGATCCTACAATGAGCAGTTCTTC.

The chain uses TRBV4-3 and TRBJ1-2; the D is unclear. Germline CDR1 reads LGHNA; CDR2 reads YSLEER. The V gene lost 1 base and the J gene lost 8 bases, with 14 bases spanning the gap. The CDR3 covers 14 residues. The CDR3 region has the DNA TGCGCCAGCAGCCAAGGGTTGGCAGTTGAGGGCTACACCTTC. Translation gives CASSQGLAVEGYTF.

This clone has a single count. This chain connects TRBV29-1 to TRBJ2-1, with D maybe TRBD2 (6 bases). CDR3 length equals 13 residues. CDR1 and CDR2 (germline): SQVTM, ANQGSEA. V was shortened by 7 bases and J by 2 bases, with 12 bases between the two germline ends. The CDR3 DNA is TGCAGCGGCGGGACTGCTACCTACAATGAGCAGTTCTTC. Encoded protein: CSGGTATYNEQFF.

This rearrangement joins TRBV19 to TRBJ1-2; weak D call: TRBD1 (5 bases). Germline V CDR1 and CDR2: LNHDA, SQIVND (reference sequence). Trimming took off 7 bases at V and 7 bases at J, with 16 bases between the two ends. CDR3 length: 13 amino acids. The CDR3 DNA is TGTGCCAGTACCCCGGGGAGGGGTGGTGGCTACACCTTC. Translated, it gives CASTPGRGGGYTF.

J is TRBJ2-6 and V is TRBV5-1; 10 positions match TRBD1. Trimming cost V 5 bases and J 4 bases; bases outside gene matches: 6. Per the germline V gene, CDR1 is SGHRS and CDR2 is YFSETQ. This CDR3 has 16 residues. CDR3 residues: CASRRDRGAGANVLTF. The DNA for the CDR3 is TGCGCCAGCAGAAGGGACAGGGGTGCCGGGGCCAACGTCCTGACTTTC.

In nucleotides, the CDR3 is TGTGCCAGCAGTGAAGGGACAGGGGACAATCAGCCCCAGCATTTT. As protein: CASSEGTGDNQPQHF. The rearrangement links TRBV6-4 to TRBJ1-5; 10 bases are shared with TRBD1. This CDR3 spans 15 amino acids. The V gene end was trimmed by 3 bases and the J gene end by 3 bases; junction bases not matched to a gene: 2. CDR1 is MRHNA and CDR2 is SNTAGT in the germline V gene.

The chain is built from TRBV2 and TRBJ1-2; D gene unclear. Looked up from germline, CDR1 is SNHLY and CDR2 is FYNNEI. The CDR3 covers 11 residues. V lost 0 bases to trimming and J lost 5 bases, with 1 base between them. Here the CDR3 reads CASSEAYGYTF. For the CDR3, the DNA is TGTGCCAGCAGTGAAGCATATGGCTACACCTTC.

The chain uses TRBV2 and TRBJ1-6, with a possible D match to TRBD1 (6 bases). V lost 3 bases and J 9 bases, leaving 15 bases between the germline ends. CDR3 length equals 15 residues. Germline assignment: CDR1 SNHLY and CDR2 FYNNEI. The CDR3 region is CASSDGGHGRSPLHF. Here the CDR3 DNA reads TGTGCCAGCAGTGATGGGGGACACGGACGTTCACCCCTCCACTTT.

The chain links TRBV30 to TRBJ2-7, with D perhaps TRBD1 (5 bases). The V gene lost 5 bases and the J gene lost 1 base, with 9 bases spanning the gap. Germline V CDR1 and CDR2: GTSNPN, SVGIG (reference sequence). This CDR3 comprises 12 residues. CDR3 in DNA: TGTGCCTGGTCCGACAGTTCCTACGAGCAGTACTTC. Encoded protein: CAWSDSSYEQYF.

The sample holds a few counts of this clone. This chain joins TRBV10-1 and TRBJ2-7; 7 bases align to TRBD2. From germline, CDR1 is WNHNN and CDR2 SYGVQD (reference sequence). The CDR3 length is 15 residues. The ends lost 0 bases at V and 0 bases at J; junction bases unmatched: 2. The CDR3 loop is CASSESSGNSYEQYF. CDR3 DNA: TGCGCCAGCAGTGAGTCAAGCGGGAACTCCTACGAGCAGTACTTC.